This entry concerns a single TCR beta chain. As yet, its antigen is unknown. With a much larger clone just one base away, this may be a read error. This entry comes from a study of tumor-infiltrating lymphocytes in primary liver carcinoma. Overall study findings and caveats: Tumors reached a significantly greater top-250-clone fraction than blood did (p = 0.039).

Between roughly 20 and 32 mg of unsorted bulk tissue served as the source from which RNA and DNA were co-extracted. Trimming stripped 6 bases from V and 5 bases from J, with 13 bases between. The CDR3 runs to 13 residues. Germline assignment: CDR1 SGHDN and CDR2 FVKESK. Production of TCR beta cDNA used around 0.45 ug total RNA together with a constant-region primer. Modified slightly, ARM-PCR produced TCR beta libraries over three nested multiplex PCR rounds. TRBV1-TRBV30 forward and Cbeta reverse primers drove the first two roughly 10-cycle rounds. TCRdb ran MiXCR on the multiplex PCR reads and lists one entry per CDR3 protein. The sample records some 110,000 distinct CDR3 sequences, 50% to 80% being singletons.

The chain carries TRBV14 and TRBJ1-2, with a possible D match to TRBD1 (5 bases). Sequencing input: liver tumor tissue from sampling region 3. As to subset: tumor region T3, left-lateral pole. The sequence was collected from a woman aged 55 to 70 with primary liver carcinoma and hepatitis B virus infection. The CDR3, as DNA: TGTGCCAGCAGTCCGGACATTAAGTATGGCTACACCTTC. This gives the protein CASSPDIKYGYTF.